The subject of this entry is one T cell receptor beta chain. What it recognizes is unknown. The germline V and J ends were trimmed by 0 bases and 8 bases, with 14 bases remaining between them. CDR3 size: 14 residues. Per germline, CDR1 SGHRS and CDR2 YFSETQ. The data derive from a study of cytomegalovirus exposure and HLA in healthy donors. Study results and caveats: Specific recognition of CMV antigens was confirmed in vitro for a few chains (all CMV-associated).

Primers for the PCR totalled 60 Vbeta and 13 Jbeta. Using immunoSEQ multiplex PCR, the repertoire was profiled, and TCRdb retains in-frame clones only, with some absent. The repertoire holds 95,000 to 150,000 clones, with roughly 80% as singletons. V usage is TRBV5-1 and J usage is TRBJ1-2; D unresolved. The origin of this receptor is a female donor in good health and CMV-seropositive. Input material: PBMCs. The CDR3 DNA sequence: TGCGCCAGCAGCTTGGGTGAGCCATTAAACGGCTACACCTTC. Its translation: CASSLGEPLNGYTF.